The T cell receptor (beta chain) under discussion was sequenced for a study of T cells after yellow fever vaccination. The 5'RACE template-switching step produced TCR cDNA and added a universal primer site and UMIs. TCRdb independently ran MiXCR on the 5' RACE reads; one entry per CDR3 protein. The repertoire has 250,000 to 300,000 distinct CDR3 sequences, 10% to 15% of them found once; the top ten carry roughly 0.5%. CDR3 length equals 16 residues. The germline V gene encodes CDR1 SGHRS and CDR2 YFSETQ. Trimming at V came to 0 bases and at J to 1 base, leaving 4 bases not matched to a gene. On this clonotype itself: Antigen specificity is unknown.

Points from the study as a whole: Only a minor proportion of clonotypes was detected across both CD4 and CD8 compartments. Most clones from primary vaccination resurfaced after the booster (about 95% CD4, approximately 88% CD8).

The chain is built from TRBV5-1 and TRBJ2-3, with 8 nucleotides matching TRBD2. The source was CD4+ T cells sorted from PBMCs, collected 45 days after the yellow fever booster vaccination. This clonotype was sampled from a man aged 25-45 years who received the YFV17D yellow fever vaccine. The CDR3 DNA sequence: TGCGCCAGCAGCTTGGAGGCGGGAGGTGGCACAGATACGCAGTATTTT. Encoded protein: CASSLEAGGGTDTQYF.